The 27 T cell receptor beta chains in this list originate from one sample, sequenced in a study of PD-1 blockade in classical Hodgkin lymphoma. Generated by immunoSEQ multiplex PCR, the TCRdb table keeps only in-frame clones and is missing some. Among over 20,000 clones listed, approximately 68% were seen once. Indicated time point: cycle 4 day 1 (C4D1), after six to seven weeks of nivolumab. Each patient relapsed following autologous stem cell transplantation, and prior brentuximab vedotin exposure differed. The sequencing here drew on peripheral blood mononuclear cells (PBMCs), taken before the fourth cycle of nivolumab. The origin of the receptors is a human donor with classical Hodgkin lymphoma.

The chain uses TRBV5-1 and TRBJ1-1, with D unclear. Germline assignment: CDR1 SGHRS and CDR2 YFSETQ. With 1 base removed from V and 3 bases from J, the gap between germline ends came to 10 bases. The CDR3 runs to 14 residues. The CDR3 here is CASSLNPLDTEAFF. CDR3 sequence (DNA): TGCGCCAGCAGCTTGAATCCCCTCGACACTGAAGCTTTCTTT. The entire variable domain, with the rest obtained from reference TRBV5-1 and TRBJ1-1, is as follows: KAGVTQTPRYLIKTRGQQVTLSCSPISGHRSVSWYQQTPGQGLQFLFEYFSETQRNKGNFPGRFSGRQFSNSRSEMNVSTLELGDSALYLCASSLNPLDTEAFFGQGTRLTVV.

This clone has only a few counts. CDR3 in amino acids: CASSLMAANTGELFF. DNA of the CDR3: TGTGCCAGCAGCTTGATGGCCGCGAACACCGGGGAGCTGTTTTTT. The chain combines TRBV5-4 with TRBJ2-2; D not certain. There are 15 residues in the CDR3. Germline V CDR1 and CDR2: SGHNT, YYREEE (reference sequence). Deletions cut 1 base from V and 0 bases from J, with 7 bases between. Complete variable domain (other parts from reference TRBV5-4 and TRBJ2-2): ETGVTQSPTHLIKTRGQQVTLRCSSQSGHNTVSWYQQALGQGPQFIFQYYREEENGRGNFPPRFSGLQFPNYSSELNVNALELDDSALYLCASSLMAANTGELFFGEGSRLTVL.

V usage is TRBV5-1 and J usage is TRBJ2-5; D is perhaps TRBD1 or TRBD2 (5 bases each). CDR3 length equals 16 residues. V lost 0 bases to trimming and J lost 2 bases, with 14 bases between them. Germline V lookup: CDR1 SGHRS, CDR2 YFSETQ. The CDR3 spells CASSLVPGAVQETQYF. For the CDR3, the DNA is TGCGCCAGCAGCTTGGTGCCCGGGGCAGTACAAGAGACCCAGTACTTC.

The chain uses TRBV7-6 and TRBJ1-6; a weak D match, TRBD1 (6 bases). Deletions cut 5 bases from V and 5 bases from J, with 13 bases between. The CDR3 sequence is 15 residues long. Germline V lookup: CDR1 SGHVS, CDR2 FNYEAQ. For the CDR3, the DNA is TGTGCCAGCAGCGTCGGGACACCGGATAATTCACCCCTCCACTTT. Amino acid sequence: CASSVGTPDNSPLHF.

This chain connects TRBV6-5 to TRBJ2-7; D ambiguous. CDR3 size: 15 residues. Germline CDR1 reads MNHEY; CDR2 reads SVGAGI. Between the trimmed V and J ends, which lost 2 bases and 3 bases, there was a span of 14 bases. CDR3 DNA: TGTGCCAGCAGTTACAGTTTTGGACGGATCTACGAGCAGTACTTC. Translation gives CASSYSFGRIYEQYF.

The V call is TRBV9, the J call TRBJ2-7, with 11 bases matching TRBD1. The germline gives CDR1 SGDLS, CDR2 YYNGEE. Trimming at V came to 6 bases and at J to 7 bases, leaving 6 bases not matched to a gene. The CDR3 length is 13 residues. CDR3 sequence reads: CASNGQGAGEQYF. For the CDR3, the DNA is TGTGCCAGCAACGGACAGGGGGCGGGGGAGCAGTACTTC.

The chain joins TRBV25-1 to TRBJ2-1; TRBD1 matches at 12 bases. CDR1 and CDR2 (germline): MGHDK, SYGVNS. With V trimmed by 0 bases and J by 7 bases, 4 bases remained unmatched. The CDR3 length is 16 residues. The CDR3: CASSEYGTGGWNEQFF. Here the CDR3 DNA reads TGTGCCAGCAGTGAATATGGGACAGGGGGCTGGAATGAGCAGTTCTTC.

The J gene is TRBJ2-3, the V gene TRBV2; D remains unclear. CDR3 length: 15 residues. Trimming removed 2 bases from V and 2 bases from J, with 11 bases in between. The germline gives CDR1 SNHLY, CDR2 FYNNEI. The chain's CDR3 is CASSENGLYTDTQYF. The CDR3 DNA reads as TGTGCCAGCAGTGAAAATGGCCTTTACACAGATACGCAGTATTTT.

The J gene is TRBJ2-5, the V gene TRBV5-1; D perhaps matches TRBD1 (6 bases). The ends were cut back, 1 base at V and 2 bases at J, with 12 bases in the middle. The CDR3 runs to 15 residues. Germline CDR1 reads SGHRS; CDR2 reads YFSETQ. The CDR3 sequence is CASSLQGHQQETQYF. CDR3 DNA sequence: TGCGCCAGCAGCTTGCAGGGACATCAACAAGAGACCCAGTACTTC.

This clone turned up a few times. V gene TRBV7-9 combines with J gene TRBJ2-1, with 10 bases matching TRBD2. Per the germline V gene, CDR1 is SEHNR and CDR2 is FQNEAQ (reference sequence). Trimming removed 5 bases from V and 5 bases from J; junction bases left unmatched: 6. The CDR3 covers 15 residues. CDR3 sequence reads: CASSGSGGANNEQFF. The CDR3 DNA reads TGTGCCAGCAGCGGAAGCGGGGGGGCTAACAATGAGCAGTTCTTC.

The V gene is TRBV18, the J gene TRBJ1-1; the D gene is possibly TRBD1 (6 bases). The CDR3 runs to 14 residues. Germline-derived CDR1 and CDR2 are KGHSH and LQKENI. Deletions cut 1 base from V and 1 base from J, with 7 bases between. For the CDR3, the DNA is TGTGCCAGCTCACCACGACAGGAGAACACTGAAGCTTTCTTT. Translating gives CASSPRQENTEAFF.

The chain joins TRBV18 to TRBJ1-5; 8 bases are shared with TRBD1. Germline V gene data show CDR1 as KGHSH and CDR2 as LQKENI. V was pared by 6 bases and J by 7 bases, with 11 bases of the junction left unmatched. CDR3 size: 15 residues. This CDR3 is CASSYTGGSTQPQHF. The CDR3, as DNA: TGTGCCAGCTCTTACACAGGGGGATCTACCCAGCCCCAGCATTTT.

The rearrangement uses TRBV5-4 and TRBJ1-1; D is uncertain. This CDR3 comprises 14 residues. Germline loops: CDR1 SGHNT, CDR2 YYREEE (reference sequence). The germline V and J ends were trimmed by 9 bases and 2 bases, with 17 bases remaining between them. CDR3 DNA sequence: TGTGCCACCTTCCCGACATCTGACAACACTGAAGCTTTCTTT. Translation: CATFPTSDNTEAFF.

This clone appeared a single time. The chain joins TRBV10-1 to TRBJ2-1; TRBD1 aligns across 10 bases. CDR3 length: 17 residues. Germline V gene lookup returns CDR1 WNHNN and CDR2 SYGVQD (reference sequence). The ends lost 3 bases at V and 7 bases at J; junction bases unmatched: 12. CDR3 nucleotide sequence: TGCGCCAGCAGTGAAAGATTGGGGACAGGGGCAAAGAATGAGCAGTTCTTC. Its translation is CASSERLGTGAKNEQFF.

V and J are TRBV7-2 and TRBJ2-5; 12 bases are a match to TRBD2. Germline lookup yields CDR1 SGHTA and CDR2 FQGNSA. This CDR3 contains 16 residues. With 3 bases clipped from V and 5 bases from J, the junction kept 7 bases outside the gene matches. The DNA of the CDR3 is TGTGCCAGCAGCTTGTCCTCTCTAGCGGGGGGGGAGACCCAGTACTTC. It specifies CASSLSSLAGGETQYF.

This clone was observed once. The chain employs TRBV19 and TRBJ1-5, with no clear D. This CDR3 spans 14 amino acids. Germline V gene lookup returns CDR1 LNHDA and CDR2 SQIVND (reference sequence). With 4 bases removed from V and 7 bases from J, the gap between germline ends came to 14 bases. This CDR3 is CASSTSSRQQPQHF. Here the CDR3 DNA reads TGTGCCAGTAGTACCAGCTCCAGGCAGCAGCCCCAGCATTTT.

The chain recombines TRBV2 with TRBJ2-5; D is ambiguous. The V gene's germline CDR1 is SNHLY and CDR2 FYNNEI. V lost 7 bases and J 4 bases, leaving 10 bases between the germline ends. The CDR3 covers 12 residues. Here the CDR3 DNA reads TGTGCCAGCACCGCAGTCGGAGAGACCCAGTACTTC. It translates to CASTAVGETQYF. Drawing the rest from reference TRBV2 and TRBJ2-5, the complete variable domain is EPEVTQTPSHQVTQMGQEVILRCVPISNHLYFYWYRQILGQKVEFLVSFYNNEISEKSEIFDDQFSVERPDGSNFTLKIRSTKLEDSAMYFCASTAVGETQYFGPGTRLLVL.

This chain uses TRBV29-1 with TRBJ1-2; D is possibly TRBD1 (5 bases). This CDR3 spans 11 amino acids. V was pared by 4 bases and J by 4 bases, with 7 bases between. The germline V gene encodes CDR1 SQVTM and CDR2 ANQGSEA. The CDR3 region is CSVGTPYGYTF. The CDR3, as DNA: TGCAGCGTTGGGACACCCTATGGCTACACCTTC.

V gene TRBV2 combines with J gene TRBJ1-5; D uncertain. The germline V gene encodes CDR1 SNHLY and CDR2 FYNNEI. The CDR3 covers 14 residues. Trimming stripped 3 bases from V and 0 bases from J, with 6 bases between. The CDR3: CASSDWNSNQPQHF. The CDR3 nucleotides read TGTGCCAGCAGTGACTGGAATAGCAATCAGCCCCAGCATTTT.

The V and J genes are TRBV29-1 and TRBJ2-3; D perhaps matches TRBD2 (5 bases). The germline V gene encodes CDR1 SQVTM and CDR2 ANQGSEA. The V end lost 2 bases, the J end lost 1 base, and 7 bases lay between the germline ends. The CDR3 is 13 amino acids. This CDR3 reads CSVESRGTDTQYF. The CDR3 DNA is TGCAGCGTTGAATCGCGGGGCACAGATACGCAGTATTTT.

The V call is TRBV5-4, the J call TRBJ1-5; D remains ambiguous. The V gene's germline CDR1 is SGHNT and CDR2 YYREEE (reference sequence). The CDR3 is 13 amino acids. V was shortened by 4 bases and J by 4 bases, with 9 bases between the two germline ends. Written as DNA, the CDR3 is TGTGCCAGCAGCCGCGGCCTGAATCAGCCCCAGCATTTT. It is translated as CASSRGLNQPQHF.

This clone was found a few times. This sequence joins TRBV28 and TRBJ2-3; D is perhaps TRBD1 (6 bases). The CDR3 consists of 17 residues. Germline V gene lookup returns CDR1 MDHEN and CDR2 SYDVKM. The V gene lost 6 bases and the J gene lost 0 bases, with 19 bases spanning the gap. The CDR3 reads CASSLSLQGPSTDTQYF. As DNA, the CDR3 is TGTGCCAGCAGCCTTAGCTTACAGGGCCCTAGCACAGATACGCAGTATTTT.

The rearrangement links TRBV5-1 to TRBJ2-5; D gene uncertain. Trimming cost V 4 bases and J 3 bases, with 10 bases left between them. The length of the CDR3 is 13 residues. CDR1 and CDR2 from the germline V gene are SGHRS and YFSETQ. The CDR3 DNA is TGCGCCAGCAGCCGAAGCTCGAAAGAGACCCAGTACTTC. This codes for CASSRSSKETQYF.

The rearrangement uses TRBV5-8 and TRBJ2-5; 13 bases map to TRBD2. CDR1 SGHTS and CDR2 YDEGEE come from the germline V gene. There are 17 residues in the CDR3. Trimming took 3 bases from V and 1 from J; bases not matched to a gene: 6. Here the CDR3 DNA reads TGTGCCAGCAGCTGGTCCGGGACTAGCGGGGCCCAAGAGACCCAGTACTTC. This translates into CASSWSGTSGAQETQYF.

The V and J genes are TRBV19 and TRBJ1-5; D remains unclear. The ends were cut back, 4 bases at V and 2 bases at J, with 12 bases in the middle. The CDR3 totals 15 residues. Germline CDR1 LNHDA, CDR2 SQIVND (reference sequence). The CDR3 nucleotides read TGTGCCAGTAGTAAGAGGGAGGGTGGCAATCAGCCCCAGCATTTT. Its translation is CASSKREGGNQPQHF. The variable domain in full, with the rest retrieved from reference TRBV19 and TRBJ1-5, is DGGITQSPKYLFRKEGQNVTLSCEQNLNHDAMYWYRQDPGQGLRLIYYSQIVNDFQKGDIAEGYSVSREKKESFPLTVTSAQKNPTAFYLCASSKREGGNQPQHFGDGTRLSIL.

The V call is TRBV6-1, the J call TRBJ2-3; TRBD1 matches 7 bases. The CDR3 totals 14 residues. With V trimmed by 2 bases and J by 6 bases, 5 bases remained unmatched. Looked up from germline, CDR1 is MNHNS and CDR2 is SASEGT. The CDR3 sequence is CASSEPGGADTQYF. CDR3 DNA: TGTGCCAGCAGTGAACCAGGGGGTGCGGATACGCAGTATTTT.

This clone occurred once. The chain is built from TRBV5-1 and TRBJ2-2; 10 bases align to TRBD2. CDR3 length: 18 amino acids. V was clipped by 0 bases and J by 0 bases; unmatched bases: 5. The V gene's germline CDR1 is SGHRS and CDR2 YFSETQ. CDR3 coding DNA: TGCGCCAGCAGCTTGGCCGCTAGCGGGGGCCCGAACACCGGGGAGCTGTTTTTT. Translation gives CASSLAASGGPNTGELFF.